A single sample is the source of the 15 T cell receptor beta chains below, sequenced in a study of T cells in women clearing cervical HPV infection. The protocol was immunoSEQ multiplex PCR, while the TCRdb copy is restricted to in-frame clones and leaves out a portion. The sample yields under 40,000 clones, of which the top ten take up under 4%. The sample consisted of blood buffy coat. The receptors derive from a woman between 18 and 75 years old with a cervical HPV16 infection that either progressed to CIN3+ or cleared (not recorded which).

Turning to this clone: The missing CDR3 end, 3 residues past where the read stops, is filled in from the germline J gene. The chain recombines TRBV5-1 with TRBJ2-7; 8 bases align to TRBD1. Germline loops: CDR1 SGHRS, CDR2 YFSETQ. Germline trimming cut 0 bases from V and 5 bases from J; bases unmatched to any gene: 7. This CDR3 is built from 15 residues. The DNA read from the CDR3 is TGCGCCAGCAGCTTGGACGGGACAGGTGTCGACGAG. It is translated as CASSLDGTGVDE. The entire CDR3 protein is CASSLDGTGVDEQYF.

On this clone itself: The DNA ends 3 residues before the CDR3 does, and the rest of the CDR3 is filled in from the germline J gene. V and J are TRBV19 and TRBJ1-2; no reliable D call. Germline V gene data show CDR1 as LNHDA and CDR2 as SQIVND (reference sequence). There are 19 residues in the CDR3. The CDR3 sequence is CASSIGTSGRSRLSYDYTF. The CDR3 bases that were read are TGTGCCAGTAGTATAGGGACTAGCGGGAGGTCCCGACTTTCCTACGAC.

A note on this clone: The read ends 3 residues early relative to the CDR3; the germline J gene fills the gap. The chain combines TRBV6-2 or TRBV6-3 with TRBJ2-3; D might be TRBD2 (7 bases). CDR1 MNHEY and CDR2 SVGEGT come from the germline V gene. Deletions cut 7 bases from V and 1 base from J, with 18 bases between. The CDR3 has 16 amino acids. CDR3 in amino acids: CASIPEGGRGTDTQYF. Incomplete CDR3 DNA: TGTGCCAGCATCCCGGAGGGGGGGCGCGGCACAGATACG.

About this clone: The CDR3 end falls 3 residues outside the read, so it is completed with the germline J gene. The gene calls are TRBV6-2 or TRBV6-3 and TRBJ2-3; 9 nucleotides align to TRBD2. Trimming cost V 6 bases and J 2 bases; bases outside gene matches: 9. Germline V gene lookup returns CDR1 MNHEY and CDR2 SVGEGT. CDR3 length: 16 amino acids. Incomplete CDR3 DNA: TGTGCCAGCAGCCTCCGGGCTAGCGGGGTCACAGATACG. It specifies CASSLRASGVTDT. The full CDR3 reads CASSLRASGVTDTQYF.

Remarks on this clone: The read ends 3 residues before the CDR3 terminus; that terminus is restored from the germline J gene. V gene TRBV20-1 combines with J gene TRBJ2-1; 13 bases fit TRBD2. Losses at the gene ends were 5 bases for V and 5 bases for J; bases not matched to a gene: 9. CDR1 DFQATT and CDR2 SNEGSKA come from the germline V gene (reference sequence). This CDR3 has 16 amino acids. The chain's CDR3 is CSAPIQTSGRNNEQFF. The sequenced CDR3 bases are TGCAGTGCTCCCATACAGACTAGCGGGAGGAACAATGAG.

CDR3 DNA (partial): TGCGCCAGCAGCTTGGAGGCTAGCTTCGACGAG. This translates into CASSLEASFDE. The entire CDR3 sequence reads CASSLEASFDEQYF. The chain recombines TRBV5-1 with TRBJ2-7; D might be TRBD2 (5 bases). The DNA ends 3 residues before the CDR3 does, and the rest of the CDR3 is filled in from the germline J gene. The CDR3 loop spans 14 amino acids. Germline CDR1 is SGHRS and CDR2 is YFSETQ. Trimming left V 0 bases short and J 5 bases short, with 12 bases between.

Incomplete CDR3 DNA: TGTGCCAGCAGTAGGATTTTGACAGGGCGGACTGAA. It encodes CASSRILTGRTE. The whole CDR3 is CASSRILTGRTEAFF. The chain carries TRBV6-2 or TRBV6-3 and TRBJ1-1; 7 bases line up with TRBD1. Read sequence stops 3 residues before the CDR3 end, and the germline J gene provides the missing end. V shed 5 bases, J shed 5 bases, and the junction held 11 bases outside the gene matches. Germline assignment: CDR1 MNHEY and CDR2 SVGEGT. CDR3 size: 15 residues.

To note about this clone: Coverage ceases 3 residues before the CDR3 finishes, and the germline J gene fills in the end. This rearrangement joins TRBV2 to TRBJ1-5; D not certain. The CDR3 has 14 amino acids. Germline V gene sequence: CDR1 SNHLY, CDR2 FYNNEI. Trimming shortened V by 4 bases and J by 0 bases, and 7 bases separated the two germline ends. The DNA read from the CDR3 is TGTGCCAGCAGTGTTAGGGTTAGCAATCAGCCC. It encodes CASSVRVSNQP. The entire CDR3 protein is CASSVRVSNQPQHF.

By frequency, this clone is medium-sized. The sequenced fragment ends 3 residues before the CDR3 boundary, so the rest is inferred from the germline J gene. V usage is TRBV19 and J usage is TRBJ2-5, with TRBD2 matching 14 bases. V was clipped by 5 bases and J by 7 bases; unmatched bases: 12. CDR1 and CDR2 (germline): LNHDA, SQIVND (reference sequence). This CDR3 spans 17 amino acids. The covered CDR3 bases are TGTGCCAGTAGTTTCGCCCCCTTCGGGACTAGCGGGGGGACC. Translated: CASSFAPFGTSGGT. The CDR3 in its entirety is CASSFAPFGTSGGTQYF.

The CDR3 loop is CASSWDRGHEKLFF. The DNA read from the CDR3 is TGCGCCAGCAGCTGGGACAGGGGGCATGAAAAA. The chain is built from TRBV5-1 and TRBJ1-4; 12 nucleotides line up with TRBD1. Read sequence stops 3 residues before the CDR3 end, and the germline J gene provides the missing end. Trimming at V came to 3 bases and at J to 6 bases, leaving 0 bases not matched to a gene. Germline V gene data show CDR1 as SGHRS and CDR2 as YFSETQ. The CDR3 sequence is 14 residues long.

Comments on this clone: The CDR3 end is not reached by the read, which stops 3 residues before it; the germline J gene fills it in. This chain joins TRBV20-1 and TRBJ2-7, with TRBD2 matching over 14 bases. The CDR3 has 18 amino acids. The J segment lost 4 bases and the V segment lost 6 bases, leaving 17 bases of the junction unmatched. The germline CDR1 and CDR2 sequences are DFQATT and SNEGSKA (reference sequence). The CDR3 loop reads CSARTETSGRAGLYEQYF. The part of the CDR3 DNA that was read is TGCAGTGCAAGGACAGAGACTAGCGGGAGGGCAGGATTATACGAG.

As for this clone: The DNA ends 3 residues before the CDR3 does, and the rest of the CDR3 is filled in from the germline J gene. V and J are TRBV23-1 and TRBJ1-2; D gene ambiguous. TRBV23-1 is recorded as an ORF, its role being uncertain. CDR3 length equals 15 residues. CDR3 bases read: TGCGCCAGCAGTCAATTGGTCGGTAGCTCCTACGAC. As protein: CASSQLVGSSYD. The complete CDR3 reads CASSQLVGSSYDYTF.

Partial CDR3 DNA: TGTGCCAGTCAGGCGGGTTCCTACAATGAC. Protein sequence: CASQAGSYND. The whole CDR3 protein reads CASQAGSYNDYTF. The chain couples TRBV19 to TRBJ1-2, with D hard to call. The CDR3 goes on 3 residues after the read ends, and that part is filled in from the germline J gene. This CDR3 is 13 amino acids long. Germline values: CDR1 LNHDA, CDR2 SQIVND (reference sequence). Combining the CDR3 with reference TRBV19 and TRBJ1-2 gives the whole variable domain DGGITQSPKYLFRKEGQNVTLSCEQNLNHDAMYWYRQDPGQGLRLIYYSQIVNDFQKGDIAEGYSVSREKKESFPLTVTSAQKNPTAFYLCASQAGSYNDYTFGSGTRLTVV.

Of note for this clone: With the read ending 3 residues before the CDR3 end, the germline J gene is used to fill in that end. This chain links TRBV6-2 or TRBV6-3 with TRBJ1-1; 8 bases align to TRBD1. Germline lookup yields CDR1 MNHEY and CDR2 SVGEGT. The CDR3 is 15 amino acids. J was trimmed by 5 bases and V by 3 bases; bases with no gene match: 8. The CDR3 reads CASSYSAWTGTEAFF. CDR3 bases read: TGTGCCAGCAGTTATTCCGCCTGGACAGGGACTGAA.

As for this clone: The read halts 3 residues ahead of the CDR3 end, with the missing end drawn from the germline J gene. The rearrangement uses TRBV20-1 and TRBJ2-1, with 8 bases fitting TRBD2. The junction had 17 bases not matched to a gene; V was cut back by 5 bases and J by 8 bases. From germline, CDR1 is DFQATT and CDR2 SNEGSKA (reference sequence). The CDR3 covers 16 residues. The CDR3 protein is CSAPRLGSGSSHEQFF. The CDR3 DNA, read in part, is TGCAGTGCTCCCCGACTGGGGAGCGGGAGTTCTCATGAG.